This TCR beta chain was captured in a study of beta chain features in type 1 diabetes. Study summary: The examined sorted cells totaled under 120 million across samples.

A single heparinised blood sample, averaging roughly 110 mL, was obtained per donor. Sorting with CD45RO/CCR7/CD25/CD127/CD95/CD27 yielded naive, central memory, regulatory and stem-like memory CD4+ cells. The V gene end was trimmed by 0 bases and the J gene end by 5 bases; junction bases not matched to a gene: 7. The germline V gene encodes CDR1 SGDLS and CDR2 YYNGEE. The CDR3 runs 15 residues. The authors reverse transcribed all of the isolated RNA, so sequencing captured expressed TCRB transcripts. Measured with immunoSEQ multiplex PCR; TCRdb has only the in-frame clones, and not every one. The sample lists more than 300,000 clones, around 16% occurring once. This clone came up a few times.

The sequenced material came from naive CD4+ T cells from blood. The sequence was collected from a woman aged 18-30 years in good health. The chain has TRBV9 and TRBJ2-5; the match to TRBD2 covers 7 bases. CDR3: CASSVVGRAWETQYF. The DNA of the CDR3 is TGTGCCAGCAGCGTAGTGGGGAGGGCATGGGAGACCCAGTACTTC.